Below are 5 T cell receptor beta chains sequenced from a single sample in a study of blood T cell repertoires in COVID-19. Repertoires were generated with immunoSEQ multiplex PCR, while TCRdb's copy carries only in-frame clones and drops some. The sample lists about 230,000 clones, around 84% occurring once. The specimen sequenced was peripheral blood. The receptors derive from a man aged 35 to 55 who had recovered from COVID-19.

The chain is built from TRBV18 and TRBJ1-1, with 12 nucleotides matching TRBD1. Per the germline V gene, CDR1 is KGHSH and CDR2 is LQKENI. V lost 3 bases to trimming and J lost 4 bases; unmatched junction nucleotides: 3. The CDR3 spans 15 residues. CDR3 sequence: CASSPGQGAATEAFF. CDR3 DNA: TGTGCCAGCTCACCGGGACAGGGGGCTGCCACTGAAGCTTTCTTT.

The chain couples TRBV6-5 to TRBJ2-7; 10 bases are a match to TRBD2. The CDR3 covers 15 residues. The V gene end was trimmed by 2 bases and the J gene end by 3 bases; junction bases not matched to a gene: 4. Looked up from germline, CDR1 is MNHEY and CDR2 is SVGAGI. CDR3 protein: CASSYALAGVYEQYF. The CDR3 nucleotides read TGTGCCAGCAGTTACGCCCTAGCGGGGGTCTACGAGCAGTACTTC.

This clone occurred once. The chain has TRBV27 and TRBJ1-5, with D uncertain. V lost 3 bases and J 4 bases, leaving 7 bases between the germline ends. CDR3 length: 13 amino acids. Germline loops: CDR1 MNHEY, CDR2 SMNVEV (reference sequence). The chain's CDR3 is CASSFGPNQPQHF. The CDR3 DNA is TGTGCCAGCAGTTTTGGGCCGAATCAGCCCCAGCATTTT.

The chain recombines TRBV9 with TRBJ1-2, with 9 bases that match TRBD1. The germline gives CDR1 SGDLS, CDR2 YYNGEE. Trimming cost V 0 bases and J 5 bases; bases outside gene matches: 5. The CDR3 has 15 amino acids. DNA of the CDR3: TGTGCCAGCAGCGTAGGCCCCGGGACAGGGTATGGCTACACCTTC. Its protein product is CASSVGPGTGYGYTF.

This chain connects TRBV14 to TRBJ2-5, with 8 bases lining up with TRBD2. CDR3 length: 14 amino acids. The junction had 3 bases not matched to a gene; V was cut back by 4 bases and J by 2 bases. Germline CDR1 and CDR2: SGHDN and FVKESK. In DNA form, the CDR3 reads TGTGCCAGCAGCCCCCGGGGGGGTCAAGAGACCCAGTACTTC. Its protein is CASSPRGGQETQYF.